This T cell receptor beta chain was sequenced during a study of blood T cell repertoires in COVID-19. The CDR3 contains 17 residues. CDR1 is MGHRA, CDR2 YSYEKL, per germline. V lost 5 bases and J lost 8; bases outside the gene matches: 16. As processed by the authors: Nucleated cell number was recorded as an estimate derived from reference gene primer amplification. Produced via immunoSEQ multiplex PCR; TCRdb's table is partial and in-frame only. Clone size and the V and J calls come from that table; the DNA yielded D and trimming. The sample holds around 170,000 clones, about 81% seen once. The sample comprised peripheral blood. This TCR was sampled from a woman over 75 with COVID-19, enrolled during active disease. The V gene is TRBV4-1, the J gene TRBJ2-1, with TRBD2 identical over 9 bases. Here the CDR3 reads CASSDSGVVAGEDEQFF. DNA for the CDR3: TGCGCCAGCAGCGATTCAGGGGTGGTAGCGGGGGAGGATGAGCAGTTCTTC.